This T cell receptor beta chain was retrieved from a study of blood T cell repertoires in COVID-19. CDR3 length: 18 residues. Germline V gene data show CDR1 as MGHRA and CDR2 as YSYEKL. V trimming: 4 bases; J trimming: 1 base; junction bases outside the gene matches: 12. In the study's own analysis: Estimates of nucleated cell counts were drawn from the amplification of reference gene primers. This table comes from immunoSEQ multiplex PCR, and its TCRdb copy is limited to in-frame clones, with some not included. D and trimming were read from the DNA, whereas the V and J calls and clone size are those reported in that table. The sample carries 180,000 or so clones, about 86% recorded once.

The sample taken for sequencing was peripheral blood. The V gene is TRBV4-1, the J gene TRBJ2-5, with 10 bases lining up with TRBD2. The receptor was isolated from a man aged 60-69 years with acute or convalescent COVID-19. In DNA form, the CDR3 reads TGCGCCAGCAGCCTTTCGGGACTAGCGCCACCCCTCCAAGAGACCCAGTACTTC. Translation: CASSLSGLAPPLQETQYF.